This T cell receptor beta chain was sequenced for a study of T-cell memory formation after mild COVID-19. Via MiXCR, TCRdb re-called the 5' RACE reads, giving one row per CDR3 protein. Of 350,000 to 400,000 distinct CDR3 sequences listed, around a fifth are singletons. Whole-study findings and limits: CD4+ bias marked clones expanding day 15 to 37, unlike balanced contracting clones.

CDR1 and CDR2 from the germline V gene are MNHEY and SMNVEV (reference sequence). Between the trimmed V and J ends, which lost 6 bases and 0 bases, there was a span of 8 bases. The CDR3 loop spans 13 amino acids. As concerns this clonotype: Its antigen is undetermined.

What was sequenced was PBMCs or a T cell subset sorted from them (not recorded which). The source is an adult woman who had mild COVID-19 (a few samples of this study predate the infection). Cell type and time point are not known. The genes are TRBV27 and TRBJ1-2; unclear D gene. The CDR3 DNA sequence: TGTGCCAGCAGGTCTCCCGCTAACTATGGCTACACCTTC. Translating it yields CASRSPANYGYTF.